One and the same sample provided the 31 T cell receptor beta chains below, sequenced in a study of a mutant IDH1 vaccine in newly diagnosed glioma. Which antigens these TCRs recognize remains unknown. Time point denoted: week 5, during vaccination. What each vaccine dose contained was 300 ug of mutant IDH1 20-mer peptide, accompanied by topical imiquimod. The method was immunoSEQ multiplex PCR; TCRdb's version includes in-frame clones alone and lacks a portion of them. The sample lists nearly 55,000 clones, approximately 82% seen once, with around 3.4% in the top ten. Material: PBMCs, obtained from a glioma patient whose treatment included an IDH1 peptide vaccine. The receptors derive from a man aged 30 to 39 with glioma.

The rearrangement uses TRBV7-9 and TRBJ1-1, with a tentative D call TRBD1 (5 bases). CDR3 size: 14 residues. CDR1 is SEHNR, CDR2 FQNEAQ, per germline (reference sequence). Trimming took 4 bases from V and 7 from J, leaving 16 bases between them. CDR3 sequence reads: CASSSTIGEIEAFF. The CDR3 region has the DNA TGTGCCAGCAGCTCCACTATAGGGGAAATTGAAGCTTTCTTT.

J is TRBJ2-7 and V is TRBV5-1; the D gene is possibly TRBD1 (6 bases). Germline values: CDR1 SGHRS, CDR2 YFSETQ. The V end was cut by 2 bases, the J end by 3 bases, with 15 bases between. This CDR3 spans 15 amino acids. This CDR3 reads CASSFSGTGLYEQYF. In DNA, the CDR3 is TGCGCCAGCAGCTTCTCCGGCACAGGGCTCTACGAGCAGTACTTC.

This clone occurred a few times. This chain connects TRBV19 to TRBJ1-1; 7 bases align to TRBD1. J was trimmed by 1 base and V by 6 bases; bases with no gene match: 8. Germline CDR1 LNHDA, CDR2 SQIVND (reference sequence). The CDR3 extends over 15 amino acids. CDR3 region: CASRADRSPNTEAFF. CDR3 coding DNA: TGTGCCAGTAGGGCGGACAGGTCACCGAACACTGAAGCTTTCTTT.

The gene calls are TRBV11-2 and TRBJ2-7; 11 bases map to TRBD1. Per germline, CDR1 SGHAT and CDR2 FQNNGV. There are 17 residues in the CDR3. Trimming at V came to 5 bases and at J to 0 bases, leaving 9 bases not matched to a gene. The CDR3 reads CASSPGTGGKISYEQYF. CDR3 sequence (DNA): TGTGCCAGCAGCCCAGGGACAGGGGGAAAAATCTCCTACGAGCAGTACTTC.

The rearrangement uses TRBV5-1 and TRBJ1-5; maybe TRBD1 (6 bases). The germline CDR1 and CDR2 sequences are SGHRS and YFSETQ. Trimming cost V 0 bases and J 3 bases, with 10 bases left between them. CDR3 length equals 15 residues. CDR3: CASSLGGGSNQPQHF. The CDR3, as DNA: TGCGCCAGCAGCTTGGGAGGGGGATCCAATCAGCCCCAGCATTTT.

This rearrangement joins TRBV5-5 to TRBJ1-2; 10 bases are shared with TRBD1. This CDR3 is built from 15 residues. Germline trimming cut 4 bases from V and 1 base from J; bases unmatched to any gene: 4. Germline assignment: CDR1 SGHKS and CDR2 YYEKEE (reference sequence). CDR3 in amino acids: CASSARTGGNYGYTF. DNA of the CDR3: TGTGCCAGCAGCGCAAGGACAGGGGGTAACTATGGCTACACCTTC.

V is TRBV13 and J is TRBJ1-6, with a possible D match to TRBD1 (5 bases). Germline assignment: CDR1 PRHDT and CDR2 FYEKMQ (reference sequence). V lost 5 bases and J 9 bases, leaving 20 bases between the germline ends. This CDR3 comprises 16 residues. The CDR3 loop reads CASSTTRGGISSPLHF. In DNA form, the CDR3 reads TGTGCCAGCAGCACGACCCGGGGGGGAATAAGTTCACCCCTCCACTTT.

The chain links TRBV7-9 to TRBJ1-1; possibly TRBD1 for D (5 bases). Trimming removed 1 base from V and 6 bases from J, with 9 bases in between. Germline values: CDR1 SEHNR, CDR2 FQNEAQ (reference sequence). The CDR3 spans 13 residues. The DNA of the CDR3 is TGTGCCAGCAGCTTAGGACAGAGCCCTGAAGCTTTCTTT. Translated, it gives CASSLGQSPEAFF.

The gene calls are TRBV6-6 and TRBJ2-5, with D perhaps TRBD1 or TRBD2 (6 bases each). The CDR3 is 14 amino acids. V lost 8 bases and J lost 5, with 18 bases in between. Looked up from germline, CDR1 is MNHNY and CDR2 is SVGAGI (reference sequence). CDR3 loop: CASWDIGGEETQYF. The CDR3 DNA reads TGTGCCAGCTGGGACATCGGAGGGGAGGAGACCCAGTACTTC.

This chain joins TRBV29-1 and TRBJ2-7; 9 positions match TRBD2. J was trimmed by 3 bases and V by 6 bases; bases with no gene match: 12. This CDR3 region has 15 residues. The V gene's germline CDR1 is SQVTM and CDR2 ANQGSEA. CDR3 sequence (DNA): TGCAGCGTGAGGCTCGAAGCGGGGGGCCGCTACGAGCAGTACTTC. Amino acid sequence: CSVRLEAGGRYEQYF.

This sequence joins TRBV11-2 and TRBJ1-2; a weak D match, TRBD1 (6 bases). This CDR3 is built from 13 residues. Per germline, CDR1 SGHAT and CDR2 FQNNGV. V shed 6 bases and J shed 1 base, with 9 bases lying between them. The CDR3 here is CASSGQLNYGYTF. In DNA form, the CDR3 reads TGTGCCAGCAGTGGACAGCTTAACTATGGCTACACCTTC.

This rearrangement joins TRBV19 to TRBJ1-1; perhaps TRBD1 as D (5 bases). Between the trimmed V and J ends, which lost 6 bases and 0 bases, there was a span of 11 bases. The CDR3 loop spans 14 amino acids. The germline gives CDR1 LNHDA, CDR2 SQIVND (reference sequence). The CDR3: CASSPGTVNTEAFF. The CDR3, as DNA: TGTGCCAGTAGCCCCGGGACGGTGAACACTGAAGCTTTCTTT.

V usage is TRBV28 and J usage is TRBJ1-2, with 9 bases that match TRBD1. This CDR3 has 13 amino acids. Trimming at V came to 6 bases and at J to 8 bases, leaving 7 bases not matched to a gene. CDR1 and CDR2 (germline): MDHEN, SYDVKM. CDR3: CASRPQGAEGYTF. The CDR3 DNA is TGTGCCAGCAGGCCACAGGGGGCGGAGGGCTACACCTTC.

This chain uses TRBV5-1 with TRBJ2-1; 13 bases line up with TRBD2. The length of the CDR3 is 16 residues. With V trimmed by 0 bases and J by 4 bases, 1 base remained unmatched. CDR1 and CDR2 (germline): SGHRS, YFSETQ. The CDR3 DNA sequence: TGCGCCAGCAGCTTGGCGACTAGCGGGGGGTACAATGAGCAGTTCTTC. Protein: CASSLATSGGYNEQFF.

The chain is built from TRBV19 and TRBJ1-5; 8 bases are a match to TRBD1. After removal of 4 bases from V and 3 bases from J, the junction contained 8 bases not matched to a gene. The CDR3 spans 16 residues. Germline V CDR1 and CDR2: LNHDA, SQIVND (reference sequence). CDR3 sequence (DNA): TGTGCCAGTAGTAAACAGGGGGGGAAAAACAATCAGCCCCAGCATTTT. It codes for CASSKQGGKNNQPQHF.

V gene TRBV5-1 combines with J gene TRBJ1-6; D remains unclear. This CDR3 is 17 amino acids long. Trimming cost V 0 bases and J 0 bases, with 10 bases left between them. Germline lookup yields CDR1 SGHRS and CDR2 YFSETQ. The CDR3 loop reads CASSLDVGSSYNSPLHF. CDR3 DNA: TGCGCCAGCAGCTTGGACGTGGGGAGCTCCTATAATTCACCCCTCCACTTT.

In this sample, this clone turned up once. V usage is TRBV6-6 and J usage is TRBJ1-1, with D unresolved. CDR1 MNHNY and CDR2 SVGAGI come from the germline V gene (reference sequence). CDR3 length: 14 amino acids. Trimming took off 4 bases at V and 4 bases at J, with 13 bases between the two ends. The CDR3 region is CASSWKLRSTEAFF. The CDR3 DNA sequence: TGTGCCAGCAGTTGGAAGCTCCGGTCCACTGAAGCTTTCTTT.

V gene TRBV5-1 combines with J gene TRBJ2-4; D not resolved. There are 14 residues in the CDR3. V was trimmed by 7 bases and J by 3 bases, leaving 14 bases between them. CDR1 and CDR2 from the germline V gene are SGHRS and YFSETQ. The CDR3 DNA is TGCGCCAGCCAAGCCACGCCGGGCAAAAACATTCAGTACTTC. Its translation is CASQATPGKNIQYF.

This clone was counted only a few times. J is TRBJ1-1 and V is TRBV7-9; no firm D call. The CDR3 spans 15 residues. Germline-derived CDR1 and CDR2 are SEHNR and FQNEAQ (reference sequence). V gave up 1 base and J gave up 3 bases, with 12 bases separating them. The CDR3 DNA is TGTGCCAGCAGCTTAGTGCGGGGTAAGGACACTGAAGCTTTCTTT. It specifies CASSLVRGKDTEAFF.

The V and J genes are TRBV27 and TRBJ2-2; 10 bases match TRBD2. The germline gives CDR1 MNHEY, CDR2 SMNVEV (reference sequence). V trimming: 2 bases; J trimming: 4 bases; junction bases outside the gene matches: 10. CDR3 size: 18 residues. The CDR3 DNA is TGTGCCAGCAGTTTAAAGGTCGGTAGCGGGGGGCCCACCGGGGAGCTGTTTTTT. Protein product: CASSLKVGSGGPTGELFF.

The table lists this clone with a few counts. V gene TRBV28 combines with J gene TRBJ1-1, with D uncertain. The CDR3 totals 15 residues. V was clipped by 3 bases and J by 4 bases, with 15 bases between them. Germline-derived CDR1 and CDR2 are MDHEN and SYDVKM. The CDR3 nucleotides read TGTGCCAGCAGTTTGTACGCCCTGATGGGCACTGAAGCTTTCTTT. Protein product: CASSLYALMGTEAFF.

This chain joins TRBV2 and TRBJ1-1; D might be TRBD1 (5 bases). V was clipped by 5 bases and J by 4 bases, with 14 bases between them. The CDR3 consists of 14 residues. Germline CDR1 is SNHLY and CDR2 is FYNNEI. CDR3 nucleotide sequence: TGTGCCAGCAGTACCCCCGGGGGGACCACTGAAGCTTTCTTT. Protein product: CASSTPGGTTEAFF.

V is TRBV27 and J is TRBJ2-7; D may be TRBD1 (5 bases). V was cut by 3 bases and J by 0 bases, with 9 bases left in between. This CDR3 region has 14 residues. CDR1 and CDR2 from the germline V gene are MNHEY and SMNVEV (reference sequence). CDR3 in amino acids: CASSLQGLSYEQYF. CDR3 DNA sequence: TGTGCCAGCAGTTTGCAGGGTCTCTCCTACGAGCAGTACTTC.

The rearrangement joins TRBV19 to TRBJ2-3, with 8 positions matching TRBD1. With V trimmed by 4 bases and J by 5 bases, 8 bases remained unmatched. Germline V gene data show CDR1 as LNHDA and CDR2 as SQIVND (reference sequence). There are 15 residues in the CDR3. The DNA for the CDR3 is TGTGCCAGTAGTACGCGGGACAGGCTGGGAGATACGCAGTATTTT. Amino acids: CASSTRDRLGDTQYF.

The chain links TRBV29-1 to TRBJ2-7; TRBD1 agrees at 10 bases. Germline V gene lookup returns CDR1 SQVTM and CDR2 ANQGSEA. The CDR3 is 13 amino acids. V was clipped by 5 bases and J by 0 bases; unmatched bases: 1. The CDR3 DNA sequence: TGCAGCGTTTGGACAGGGGGCTCCTACGAGCAGTACTTC. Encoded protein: CSVWTGGSYEQYF.

The CDR3: CASSAGGIANYGYTF. CDR3 nucleotides: TGCGCCAGCAGTGCCGGTGGCATAGCTAACTATGGCTACACCTTC. The genes are TRBV5-1 and TRBJ1-2; unclear D gene. Germline loops: CDR1 SGHRS, CDR2 YFSETQ. CDR3 length: 15 residues. V lost 5 bases, J lost 0 bases, and 14 bases lay in between. Complete variable domain (other parts from reference TRBV5-1 and TRBJ1-2): KAGVTQTPRYLIKTRGQQVTLSCSPISGHRSVSWYQQTPGQGLQFLFEYFSETQRNKGNFPGRFSGRQFSNSRSEMNVSTLELGDSALYLCASSAGGIANYGYTFGSGTRLTVV.

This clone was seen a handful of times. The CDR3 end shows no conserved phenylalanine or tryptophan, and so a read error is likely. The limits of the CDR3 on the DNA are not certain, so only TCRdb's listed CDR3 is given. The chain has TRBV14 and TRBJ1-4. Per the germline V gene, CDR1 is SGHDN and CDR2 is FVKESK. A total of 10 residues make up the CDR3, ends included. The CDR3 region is CASSQMCPSA.

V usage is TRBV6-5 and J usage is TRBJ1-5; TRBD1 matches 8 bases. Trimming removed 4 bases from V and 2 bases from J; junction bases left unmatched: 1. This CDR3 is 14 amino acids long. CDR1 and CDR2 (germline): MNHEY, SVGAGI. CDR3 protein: CASSLGQGNQPQHF. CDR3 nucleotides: TGTGCCAGCAGTTTGGGACAGGGCAATCAGCCCCAGCATTTT.

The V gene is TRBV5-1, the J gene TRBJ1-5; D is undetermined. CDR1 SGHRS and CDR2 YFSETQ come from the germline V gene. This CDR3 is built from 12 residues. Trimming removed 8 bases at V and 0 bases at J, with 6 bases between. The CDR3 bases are TGCGCCAGACCCTATAGCAATCAGCCCCAGCATTTT. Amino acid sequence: CARPYSNQPQHF.

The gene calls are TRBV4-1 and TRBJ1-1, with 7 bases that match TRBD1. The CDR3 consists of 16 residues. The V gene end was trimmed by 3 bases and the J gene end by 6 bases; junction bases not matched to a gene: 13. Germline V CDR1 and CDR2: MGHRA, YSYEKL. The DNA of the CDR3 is TGCGCCAGCAGCCATGCTGGGACAGAGGGGAAGGCTGAAGCTTTCTTT. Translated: CASSHAGTEGKAEAFF.

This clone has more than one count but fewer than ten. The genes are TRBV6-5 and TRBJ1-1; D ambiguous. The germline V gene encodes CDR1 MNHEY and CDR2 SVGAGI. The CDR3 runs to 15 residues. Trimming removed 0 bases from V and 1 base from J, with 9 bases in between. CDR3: CASSYSWQKNTEAFF. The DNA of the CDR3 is TGTGCCAGCAGTTACTCGTGGCAGAAGAACACTGAAGCTTTCTTT.